The TCR beta chain described here comes from a study of Ad26.COV2.S vaccination and SARS-CoV-2 variants. Using immunoSEQ multiplex PCR, the repertoire was profiled, and TCRdb retains in-frame clones only, with some absent. The sample holds some 390,000 clones; about 89% are singletons and the top ten take around 1.8%. Germline lookup yields CDR1 SGHAT and CDR2 FQNNGV. CDR3 length equals 14 residues. The ends were cut back, 3 bases at V and 7 bases at J, with 13 bases in the middle. The treatment here: some 20 received Ad26.COV2.S at low or high dose, single or two shots; about 5 received placebo; per-sample allocation not given. Vaccine and placebo recipients were sampled on day 63 after the first injection.

Specimen: peripheral blood, collected in a trial of Ad26.COV2.S vaccine versus placebo. This clonotype was sampled from a person between 18 and 59 years old who received the Ad26.COV2.S COVID-19 vaccine or a placebo. The chain is built from TRBV11-2 and TRBJ2-1; either TRBD1 or TRBD2 may supply D (5 bases each). This CDR3 is CASSFYGDVNEQFF. The CDR3 bases are TGTGCCAGCAGCTTTTACGGGGACGTTAATGAGCAGTTCTTC.